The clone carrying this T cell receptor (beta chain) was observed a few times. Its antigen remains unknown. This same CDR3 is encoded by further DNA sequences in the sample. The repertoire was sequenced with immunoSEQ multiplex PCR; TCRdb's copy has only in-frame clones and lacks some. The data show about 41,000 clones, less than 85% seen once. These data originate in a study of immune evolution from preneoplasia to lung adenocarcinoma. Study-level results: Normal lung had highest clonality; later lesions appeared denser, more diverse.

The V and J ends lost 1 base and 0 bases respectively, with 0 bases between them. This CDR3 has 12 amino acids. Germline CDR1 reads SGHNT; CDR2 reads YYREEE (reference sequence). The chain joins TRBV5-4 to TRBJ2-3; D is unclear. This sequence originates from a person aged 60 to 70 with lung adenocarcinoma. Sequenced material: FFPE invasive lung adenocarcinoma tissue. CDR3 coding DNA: TGTGCCAGCAGCTTGAGCACAGATACGCAGTATTTT. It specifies CASSLSTDTQYF.